These T cell receptor beta chains were read from a single sample in a study of CD8 T cells in ankylosing spondylitis. TCRdb reprocessed the 5' RACE reads with MiXCR, giving one entry per CDR3 protein. The table shows about 140,000 distinct CDR3 sequences, with approximately 9.2% occurring only once. Sequenced input: synovial fluid, either unsorted or a sorted T cell fraction (not recorded which). Receptors originate from a male donor with ankylosing spondylitis. Each CDR3 is given with its conserved first and last residue. Each record gives: clone size, V gene, D gene, J gene, CDR3 DNA, CDR3 protein. D genes are given only for firm matches. Part of the rows lack a size; the others show once, few, many or a class for expanded clones.

.,TRBV7-2,.,TRBJ2-1,TGTGCCAGCAGCTTAGTTCCGAGCTCCTACAATGAGCAGTTCTTC,CASSLVPSSYNEQFF
many,TRBV29-1,.,TRBJ2-3,TGCAGCGCAGGTGGAGATACGCAGTATTTT,CSAGGDTQYF
many,TRBV7-2,.,TRBJ1-2,TGTGCCAGCAACAACGGACGGACATATGGCTACACCTTC,CASNNGRTYGYTF
few,TRBV5-1,.,TRBJ2-1,TGCGCCAGCAGCTTGTGGGGCGTCTACAATGAGCAGTTCTTC,CASSLWGVYNEQFF
many,TRBV7-9,.,TRBJ1-3,TGTGCCAGCAGCCCCGTGGGGGTCTCTGGAAACACCATATATTTT,CASSPVGVSGNTIYF
many,TRBV12-3/TRBV12-4,.,TRBJ1-5,TGTGCCAGCAGCCGACAGATCCGCGATCAGCCCCAGCATTTT,CASSRQIRDQPQHF
many,TRBV29-1,TRBD1,TRBJ2-5,TGCAGCGTTAGGGGGACAGGGAAGGAAGTAGAGACCCAGTACTTC,CSVRGTGKEVETQYF
.,TRBV5-5,TRBD1,TRBJ2-7,TGTGCCAGCAGCCTACAGGGGACCACAACCTACGAGCAGTACTTC,CASSLQGTTTYEQYF
many,TRBV5-1,.,TRBJ2-5,TGCGCCAGCGCGGCCGGTGGGACATTCGGCGAGACCCAGTACTTC,CASAAGGTFGETQYF
many,TRBV5-5,.,TRBJ1-5,TGTGCCAGCAGCTTGTTACGGAGGGAGAATGAGCCCCAGCATTTT,CASSLLRRENEPQHF
few,TRBV29-1,.,TRBJ2-7,TGCAGCGTTGAGCAGCGGAGGGGGGACACGCAGTACTTC,CSVEQRRGDTQYF
.,TRBV6-5,TRBD2,TRBJ2-1,TGTGCCAGCAGTTATTTAGGACTAGCGCCTTACAATGAGCAGTTCTTC,CASSYLGLAPYNEQFF
few,TRBV29-1,.,TRBJ1-4,TGCAGCGTTGACCGCAGGTCCATGGGTGAAAAACTGTTTTTT,CSVDRRSMGEKLFF
many,TRBV4-3,.,TRBJ1-2,TGCGCCAGCAGCCCCCTCTTCTCAGGAGGAGGCTACACCTTC,CASSPLFSGGGYTF
.,TRBV28,.,TRBJ1-4,TGTGCCAGCAGCTCGACAGGAACTAATGAAAAACTGTTTTTT,CASSSTGTNEKLFF
.,TRBV18,.,TRBJ2-3,TGTGCCAGCTCCCCTCCAGGGAACACAGATACGCAGTATTTT,CASSPPGNTDTQYF
many,TRBV4-2,TRBD1,TRBJ1-4,TGTGCCAGCAGCCAAGGGATACAGGGGGATGAAAAACTGTTTTTT,CASSQGIQGDEKLFF
many,TRBV2,.,TRBJ2-2,TGTGCCAGCAGTGAAGCACCGTTTGGCGGGGAGCTGTTTTTT,CASSEAPFGGELFF
many,TRBV12-3/TRBV12-4,.,TRBJ2-3,TGTGCCAGCAGTTTTCGGGCGGACACAGATACGCAGTATTTT,CASSFRADTDTQYF
many,TRBV7-2,.,TRBJ2-1,TGTGCCAGCAGCACCCAGACCCACCCAAGGCAGTTCTTC,CASSTQTHPRQFF
many,TRBV6-2/TRBV6-3,.,TRBJ1-1,TGTGCCAGCAGTTGGGTAGAAACTCACACTGAAGCTTTCTTT,CASSWVETHTEAFF
.,TRBV3-1,.,TRBJ1-1,TGTGCCAGCAGCCCCGGACAGATGGGCACTGAAGCTTTCTTT,CASSPGQMGTEAFF
many,TRBV7-3,TRBD2,TRBJ2-1,TGTGCCAGCAGCACCATGGGGGGGATCTACAATGAGCAGTTCTTC,CASSTMGGIYNEQFF
.,TRBV27,.,TRBJ2-3,TGTGCCAGCAGTTTGAGGCAGGCCACAGATACGCAGTATTTT,CASSLRQATDTQYF